This T cell receptor (beta chain) was identified during a study of blood T cell repertoires in COVID-19. Some clones are missing from TCRdb's copy, which holds only in-frame ones; the method was immunoSEQ multiplex PCR. Of about 190,000 clones detected, over 75% appear once; the ten largest clones hold about 6.8%. Germline assignment: CDR1 LNHDA and CDR2 SQIVND (reference sequence). J lost 5 bases, V lost 6 bases, and 8 bases had no gene match. CDR3 length: 15 residues. This TCR came from a woman aged 40-49 years who had recovered from COVID-19. V is TRBV19 and J is TRBJ1-1; 11 positions match TRBD1. Sequencing input: peripheral blood. The CDR3 DNA follows: TGTGCCAGTAGGGCGGACAGGGGGCGATGGACTGAAGCTTTCTTT. Its translation: CASRADRGRWTEAFF.